This note documents a single T cell receptor beta chain sequence. What it binds is unknown. This specimen comes from a study of cytomegalovirus exposure and HLA in healthy donors. Overall study context: Inside one of the first data releases sat roughly 80 million unique TCRs taken from HLA-typed donors. Of all 400 or so donors who were genotyped, 80% to 85% belonged to the Caucasian-associated ancestry cluster.

Primers: 60 Vbeta forward and 13 Jbeta reverse. Repertoires were generated with immunoSEQ multiplex PCR, while TCRdb's copy carries only in-frame clones and drops some. The data contain about 150,000 clones, 70% to 90% of them singletons. The CDR3 runs to 15 residues. The ends lost 6 bases at V and 4 bases at J; junction bases unmatched: 8. CDR1 and CDR2 (germline): MNHNY, SVGAGI (reference sequence). Points from the study as a whole: It was confirmed in vitro that a few of the CMV-associated chains were specific for CMV antigens.

The rearrangement uses TRBV6-6 and TRBJ2-3; 9 positions agree with TRBD2. This TCR derives from a woman under 30 in good health and CMV-seronegative. What was sequenced was PBMCs. This CDR3 is CASSHRSGGADTQYF. As DNA, the CDR3 is TGTGCCAGCAGCCACCGTAGCGGGGGCGCAGATACGCAGTATTTT.